One sample yielded the 2 T cell receptor beta chains listed below, sequenced in a study of blood T cell repertoires in COVID-19. Generated by immunoSEQ multiplex PCR, the TCRdb table keeps only in-frame clones and is missing some. The repertoire consists of around 140,000 clones, with roughly 88% occurring once and the leading ten covering about 2%. The sample taken for sequencing was peripheral blood. These receptors came from a man in his 70s with active COVID-19.

J is TRBJ2-6 and V is TRBV4-1; D is possibly TRBD1 (6 bases). The V end lost 0 bases, the J end lost 0 bases, and 15 bases lay between the germline ends. CDR1 is MGHRA, CDR2 YSYEKL, per germline. The CDR3 is 19 amino acids. CDR3 in amino acids: CASSQDRDKIISGANVLTF. In nucleotides, the CDR3 is TGCGCCAGCAGCCAAGATCGGGACAAGATAATCTCTGGGGCCAACGTCCTGACTTTC.

The V call is TRBV12-3 or TRBV12-4, the J call TRBJ2-7; D not resolved. The CDR3 consists of 11 residues. Trimming removed 6 bases at V and 2 bases at J, with 5 bases between. CDR3 residues: CASSSAYEQYF. CDR3 sequence (DNA): TGTGCCAGCAGCTCAGCCTACGAGCAGTACTTC.